This TCR beta chain comes out of a study of blood T cell repertoires in COVID-19. Method: immunoSEQ multiplex PCR; TCRdb's copy keeps in-frame clones and lacks some. In the table there are about 310,000 clones, over 75% of which are singletons. Germline V gene sequence: CDR1 MNHEY, CDR2 SMNVEV (reference sequence). V shed 4 bases, J shed 5 bases, and the junction held 9 bases outside the gene matches. This CDR3 contains 16 residues. The source material was peripheral blood. V and J are TRBV27 and TRBJ2-1; TRBD2 matches 9 bases. This TCR came from a man in his forties or fifties with active or convalescent COVID-19. The CDR3 reads CASSSLAGERNNEQFF. The CDR3 DNA is TGTGCCAGCAGTTCCTTAGCGGGAGAAAGGAACAATGAGCAGTTCTTC.